These T cell receptor beta chains were read from a single sample in a study of OX40 agonist ivuxolimab in advanced cancers. The table came from immunoSEQ multiplex PCR; TCRdb's copy has only in-frame clones and leaves some out. The sample includes about 40,000 clones, 80% to 90% seen only once; the top ten take under 5.5%. Sequencing used CD4+ or CD8+ T cells sorted from blood, obtained in a trial of the OX40 agonist ivuxolimab. The receptors stem from an adult with an advanced solid tumor such as melanoma, head and neck, liver or kidney cancer. The CDR3 runs from the conserved cysteine through the conserved F or W. A D gene is named only where the DNA matches it firmly. The size field is filled for only some rows; it gives once, few, many or a size class.

d_call j_call v_call clone_size cdr3_nt cdr3_aa
NA TRBJ2-6 TRBV9 NA TGTGCCAGCAGCGTAGAACAGGGGAGGGTACCTGGGGCCAACGTCCTGACTTTC CASSVEQGRVPGANVLTF
TRBD2 TRBJ2-1 TRBV19 NA TGTGCCAGTAGTATAGATCCCCAGAGCGGGGTCGACATCAATGAGCAGTTCTTC CASSIDPQSGVDINEQFF
NA TRBJ2-7 TRBV2 NA TGTGCCAGCAGTGAATTTACTAGCTCCTACGAGCAGTACTTC CASSEFTSSYEQYF
TRBD2 TRBJ2-7 TRBV7-2 NA TGTGCCAGCAGCCATCAATTTCGGGGGGGCCGCGACGAGCAGTACTTC CASSHQFRGGRDEQYF
NA TRBJ2-3 TRBV29-1 NA TGCAGCGTTGAGGAGACAGGAGATACGCAGTATTTT CSVEETGDTQYF
TRBD2 TRBJ2-7 TRBV28 NA TGTGCCAGCAGTTTGGGACTAGCGGGAGGTTACTCCTACGAGCAGTACTTC CASSLGLAGGYSYEQYF
NA TRBJ2-5 TRBV18 NA TGTGCCAGCTCACCACCGCTACCCCAAGAGACCCAGTACTTC CASSPPLPQETQYF
NA TRBJ1-6 TRBV7-2 NA TGTGCCAGCAGCCTTCTACCGGGACAAAGTAATTCACCCCTCCACTTT CASSLLPGQSNSPLHF
TRBD2 TRBJ2-7 TRBV5-6 NA TGTGCCAGCAGCTCGGGACTAGCGGGAGGCTTCTACGAGCAGTACTTC CASSSGLAGGFYEQYF
TRBD1 TRBJ1-2 TRBV2 NA TGTGCCAGCAGTGGTCAAAGGGGGCTTGGCTACACCTTC CASSGQRGLGYTF
TRBD1 TRBJ2-2 TRBV6-4 NA TGTGCCAGCAGTTTACAGGGGGGGAACACCGGGGAGCTGTTTTTT CASSLQGGNTGELFF
NA TRBJ1-2 TRBV18 NA TGTGCCAGCTCACGGGACACCGATAACTATGGCTACACCTTC CASSRDTDNYGYTF
TRBD1 TRBJ1-2 TRBV7-3 NA TGTGCCAGCAGCCCCTGGGACAGGGGGCGTGAGGGGTACTATGGCTACACCTTC CASSPWDRGREGYYGYTF
TRBD1 TRBJ1-2 TRBV6-1 NA TGTGCCAGCAGTGACGAACCGGGACAGGGCGTTCGGGGCTACACCTTC CASSDEPGQGVRGYTF
TRBD2 TRBJ2-7 TRBV2 NA TGTGCCAGCAGTTCGGGACTAGCGGGAACCGAGCAGTACTTC CASSSGLAGTEQYF
NA TRBJ2-5 TRBV6-1 NA TGTGCCAGCGAGGAGGGGGGTGGCCAAGAGACCCAGTACTTC CASEEGGGQETQYF
NA TRBJ2-7 TRBV2 NA TGTGCCAGCAGGAATACTAGGAATACCGACGAGCAGTACTTC CASRNTRNTDEQYF
TRBD2 TRBJ2-7 TRBV18 NA TGTGCCAGCTCACCGACGGCGGGAGGGTCCTACGAGCAGTACTTC CASSPTAGGSYEQYF
TRBD2 TRBJ2-1 TRBV19 NA TGTGCCAGTAGAGGGACTAGCGGTGTGAGTGAGCAGTTCTTC CASRGTSGVSEQFF
NA TRBJ1-2 TRBV7-7 NA TGTGCTAGCAGCTTAGATCGGGGAGATACAACGTGCGGCTACACCTTC CASSLDRGDTTCGYTF
NA TRBJ2-7 TRBV7-2 NA TGTGCCAGCAGCTGGACCCCCGAATCCTACGAGCAGTACTTC CASSWTPESYEQYF
NA TRBJ1-5 TRBV19 once TGTGCCAGTAGTATAGGTCGGGACAAAGGGATCAATCAGCCCCAGCATTTT CASSIGRDKGINQPQHF
TRBD1 TRBJ2-7 TRBV6-6 NA TGTGCCAGCAGTTACATACCAGGGGGAAGCGAGCAGTACTTC CASSYIPGGSEQYF
TRBD1 TRBJ2-7 TRBV2 NA TGTGCCAGCATGCCGGGACAGGGCCTCTACGAGCAGTACTTC CASMPGQGLYEQYF
NA TRBJ1-2 TRBV28 NA TGTGCCAGCAGTTCGGGCAGTCGGGCAGGCTACACCTTC CASSSGSRAGYTF
NA TRBJ2-2 TRBV19 NA TGTGCCAGTAGTATCCCGACGGGATACACCGGGGAGCTGTTTTTT CASSIPTGYTGELFF
NA TRBJ2-7 TRBV6-1 NA TGTGCCAGCAGTGCCAATGAATTCTCCTACGAGCAGTACTTC CASSANEFSYEQYF
TRBD1 TRBJ2-1 TRBV27 NA TGTGCCAGCAGTTTATCGGACAGGGGCTACAATGAGCAGTTCTTC CASSLSDRGYNEQFF
TRBD1 TRBJ1-1 TRBV30 NA TGTGCCTGGAGGGATCGAAGTCGGACAGGGGGCACTGAAGCTTTCTTT CAWRDRSRTGGTEAFF
NA TRBJ1-4 TRBV6-1 NA TGTGCCAGCAGTGAAGCGAGAGAGCTTGAAAAACTGTTTTTT CASSEARELEKLFF
TRBD2 TRBJ2-7 TRBV10-1 NA TGCGCCAGCAGTGAGTTAAGGACTAGCGGGAGACACGAGCAGTACTTC CASSELRTSGRHEQYF
TRBD1 TRBJ2-7 TRBV6-1 NA TGTGCCAGCGGGGACAGGGTGGGCGAGCAGTACTTC CASGDRVGEQYF
NA TRBJ1-1 TRBV29-1 NA TGCAGCGGTGGGACGGGATCTGAAGCTTTCTTT CSGGTGSEAFF
TRBD1 TRBJ1-1 TRBV6-6 NA TGTGCCAGCAGGGGACAGACCCCAATCACTGAAGCTTTCTTT CASRGQTPITEAFF
NA TRBJ2-6 TRBV28 NA TGTGCCAGCAGTAGTCAAGGTGATGGGGCCAACGTCCTGACTTTC CASSSQGDGANVLTF
NA TRBJ1-5 TRBV5-4 NA TGTGCCAGCAGCTTGGCAGGGATCGATCAGCCCCAGCATTTT CASSLAGIDQPQHF
TRBD1 TRBJ2-1 TRBV13 NA TGTGCCAGCAGCTTAGGACAGGGGGACTCCTACAATGAGCAGTTCTTC CASSLGQGDSYNEQFF
NA TRBJ2-7 TRBV5-1 NA TGCGCCAGCAGCTTGGAGGGGAGCTCCTACGAGCAGTACTTC CASSLEGSSYEQYF
TRBD1 TRBJ2-5 TRBV18 NA TGTGCCAGCTCAAACCAACAGGGGACCCAAGAGACCCAGTACTTC CASSNQQGTQETQYF
TRBD2 TRBJ2-7 TRBV7-3 NA TGTGCCAGCAGCTTAAAGAACAGGGGCGGGAGGGCCTTTGGTTACGAGCAGTACTTC CASSLKNRGGRAFGYEQYF